This T cell receptor beta chain stems from a study of T cells in Graves' hyperthyroidism and ophthalmopathy. Germline values: CDR1 MNHNS, CDR2 SASEGT. V lost 6 bases to trimming and J lost 1 base, with 12 bases between them. The CDR3 has 15 amino acids. What was amplified from RNA transcripts were TCR beta CDR3 regions. The study used the HTBI primer set for a first-round RT-PCR of the TCR CDR3. MiXCR, run by TCRdb on the multiplex PCR reads, gives a single entry per CDR3 protein. Of about 480,000 distinct CDR3 sequences in the sample, around 24% were seen once. The diagnoses drew upon clinical symptoms, serum thyroxine and TRAb, thyroid ultrasound and orbital computed tomography. The sample holds many counts of this clonotype. Its specificity is unknown. Points from the study as a whole: Median prediction lead before ophthalmopathy onset was 6.5 months with the model. A model of 13 V-J features distinguished ophthalmopathy from stable hyperthyroidism. Among thyroid clonotypes expanded above 0.001, most also appeared in blood.

The source is a young woman with Graves' ophthalmopathy. J is TRBJ2-2 and V is TRBV6-1, with D perhaps given as TRBD1 or TRBD2 (6 bases each). Sequencing was carried out using blood. The CDR3, as DNA: TGTGCCAGCAGCGGAGGGACACGGAACACCGGGGAGCTGTTTTTT. Its translation is CASSGGTRNTGELFF.